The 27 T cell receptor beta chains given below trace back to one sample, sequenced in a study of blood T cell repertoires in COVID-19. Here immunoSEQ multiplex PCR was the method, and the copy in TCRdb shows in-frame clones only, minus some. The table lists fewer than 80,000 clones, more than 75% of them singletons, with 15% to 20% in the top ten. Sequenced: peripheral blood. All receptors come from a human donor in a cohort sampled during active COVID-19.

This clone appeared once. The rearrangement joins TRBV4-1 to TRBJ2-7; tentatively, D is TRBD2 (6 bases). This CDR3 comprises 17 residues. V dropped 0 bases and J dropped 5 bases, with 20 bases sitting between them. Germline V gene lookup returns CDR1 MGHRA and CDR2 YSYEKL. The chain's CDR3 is CASSQDGFGGILDEQYF. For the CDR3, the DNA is TGCGCCAGCAGCCAAGATGGTTTTGGCGGGATTCTGGACGAGCAGTACTTC.

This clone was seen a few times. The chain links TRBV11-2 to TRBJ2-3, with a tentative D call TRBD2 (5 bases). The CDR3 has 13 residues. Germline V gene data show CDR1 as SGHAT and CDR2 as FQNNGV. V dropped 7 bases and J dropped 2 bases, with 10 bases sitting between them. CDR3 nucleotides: TGTGCCAGCACCGGGGTGTCCACAGATACGCAGTATTTT. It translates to CASTGVSTDTQYF.

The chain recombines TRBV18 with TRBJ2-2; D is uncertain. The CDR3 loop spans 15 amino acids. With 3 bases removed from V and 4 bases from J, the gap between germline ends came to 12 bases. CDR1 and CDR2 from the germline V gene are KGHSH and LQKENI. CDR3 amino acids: CASSPFKALTGELFF. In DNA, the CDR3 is TGTGCCAGCTCACCTTTCAAAGCCCTCACCGGGGAGCTGTTTTTT. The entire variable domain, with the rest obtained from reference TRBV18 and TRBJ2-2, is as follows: NAGVMQNPRHLVRRRGQEARLRCSPMKGHSHVYWYRQLPEEGLKFMVYLQKENIIDESGMPKERFSAEFPKEGPSILRIQQVVRGDSAAYFCASSPFKALTGELFFGEGSRLTVL.

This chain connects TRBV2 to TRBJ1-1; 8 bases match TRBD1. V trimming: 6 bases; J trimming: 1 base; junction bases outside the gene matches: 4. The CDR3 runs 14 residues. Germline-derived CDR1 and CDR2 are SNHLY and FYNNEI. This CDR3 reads CASRIGTGNTEAFF. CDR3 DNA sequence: TGTGCCAGCAGGATAGGGACAGGGAACACTGAAGCTTTCTTT.

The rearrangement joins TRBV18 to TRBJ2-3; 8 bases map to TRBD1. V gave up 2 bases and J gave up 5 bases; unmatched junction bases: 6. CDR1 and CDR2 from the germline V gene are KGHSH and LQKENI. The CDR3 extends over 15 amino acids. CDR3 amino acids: CASSPRGQGGDTQYF. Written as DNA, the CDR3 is TGTGCCAGCTCACCAAGAGGACAGGGTGGAGATACGCAGTATTTT.

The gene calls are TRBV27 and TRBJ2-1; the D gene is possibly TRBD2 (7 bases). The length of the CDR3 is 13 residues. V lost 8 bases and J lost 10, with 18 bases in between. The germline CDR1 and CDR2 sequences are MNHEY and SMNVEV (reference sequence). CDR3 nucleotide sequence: TGTGCCAGCTCTCGGAGGGAGGGACAAGAGCAGTTCTTC. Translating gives CASSRREGQEQFF.

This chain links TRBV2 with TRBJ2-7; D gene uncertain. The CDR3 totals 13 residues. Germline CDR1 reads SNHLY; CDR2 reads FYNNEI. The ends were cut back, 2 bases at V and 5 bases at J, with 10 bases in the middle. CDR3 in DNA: TGTGCCAGCAGTGAAAGTGCGGTACACGAGCAGTACTTC. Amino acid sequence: CASSESAVHEQYF.

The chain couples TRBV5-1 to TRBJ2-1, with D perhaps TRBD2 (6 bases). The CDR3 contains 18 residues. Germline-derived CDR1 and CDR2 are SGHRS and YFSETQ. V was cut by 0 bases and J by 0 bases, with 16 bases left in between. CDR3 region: CASSLAYRAGPSYNEQFF. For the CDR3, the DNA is TGCGCCAGCAGCTTGGCTTATCGGGCGGGGCCCTCCTACAATGAGCAGTTCTTC.

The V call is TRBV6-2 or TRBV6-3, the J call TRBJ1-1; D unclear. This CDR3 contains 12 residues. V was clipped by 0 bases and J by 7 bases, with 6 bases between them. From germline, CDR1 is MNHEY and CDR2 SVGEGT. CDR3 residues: CASSYSRYEAFF. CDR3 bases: TGTGCCAGCAGTTACTCGAGGTATGAAGCTTTCTTT.

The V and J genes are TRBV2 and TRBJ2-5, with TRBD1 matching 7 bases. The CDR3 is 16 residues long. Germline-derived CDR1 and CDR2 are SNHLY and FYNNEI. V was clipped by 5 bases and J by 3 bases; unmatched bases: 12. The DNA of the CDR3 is TGTGCCAGCAGTCGACAGGGCCTAGCAGTCAAAGAGACCCAGTACTTC. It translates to CASSRQGLAVKETQYF. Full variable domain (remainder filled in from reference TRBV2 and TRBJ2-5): EPEVTQTPSHQVTQMGQEVILRCVPISNHLYFYWYRQILGQKVEFLVSFYNNEISEKSEIFDDQFSVERPDGSNFTLKIRSTKLEDSAMYFCASSRQGLAVKETQYFGPGTRLLVL.

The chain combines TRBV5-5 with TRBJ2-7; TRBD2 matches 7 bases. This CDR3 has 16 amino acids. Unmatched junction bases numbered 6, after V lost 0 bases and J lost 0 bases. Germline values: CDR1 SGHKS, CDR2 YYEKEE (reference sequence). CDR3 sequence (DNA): TGTGCCAGCAGCTTGGGGCCTAGCGGTAACTCCTACGAGCAGTACTTC. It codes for CASSLGPSGNSYEQYF.

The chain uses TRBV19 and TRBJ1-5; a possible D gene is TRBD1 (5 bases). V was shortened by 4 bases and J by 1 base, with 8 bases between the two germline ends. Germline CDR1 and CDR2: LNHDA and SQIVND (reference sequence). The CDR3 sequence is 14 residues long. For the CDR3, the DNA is TGTGCCAGTAGTAGCGGGGCCAGCAATCAGCCCCAGCATTTT. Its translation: CASSSGASNQPQHF.

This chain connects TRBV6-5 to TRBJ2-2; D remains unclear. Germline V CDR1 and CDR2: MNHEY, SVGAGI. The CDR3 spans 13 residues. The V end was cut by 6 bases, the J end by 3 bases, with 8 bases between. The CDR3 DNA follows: TGTGCCAGCAGACTCGGGTACACCGGGGAGCTGTTTTTT. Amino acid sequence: CASRLGYTGELFF.

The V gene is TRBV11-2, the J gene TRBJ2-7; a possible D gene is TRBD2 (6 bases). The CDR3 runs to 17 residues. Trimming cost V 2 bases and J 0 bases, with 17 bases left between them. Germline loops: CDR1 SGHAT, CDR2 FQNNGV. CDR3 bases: TGTGCCAGCAGCTTATCCCGGAGGAGGGTTGGCTCCTACGAGCAGTACTTC. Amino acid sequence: CASSLSRRRVGSYEQYF.

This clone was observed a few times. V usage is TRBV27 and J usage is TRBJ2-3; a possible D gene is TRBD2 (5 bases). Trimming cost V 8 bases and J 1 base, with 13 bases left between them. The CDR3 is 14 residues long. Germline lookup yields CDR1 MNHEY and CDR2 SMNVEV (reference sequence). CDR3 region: CASPRGEGTDTQYF. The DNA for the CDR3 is TGTGCCAGCCCCCGGGGAGAAGGCACAGATACGCAGTATTTT.

The CDR3 sequence: CASSTRETGANVLTF. The CDR3 bases are TGTGCCAGCAGCACGAGGGAGACTGGGGCCAACGTCCTGACTTTC. The chain has TRBV7-8 and TRBJ2-6; TRBD2 is a possible D gene (5 bases). V was shortened by 5 bases and J by 2 bases, with 10 bases between the two germline ends. Germline V lookup: CDR1 SGHVS, CDR2 FQNEAQ. The CDR3 runs 15 residues.

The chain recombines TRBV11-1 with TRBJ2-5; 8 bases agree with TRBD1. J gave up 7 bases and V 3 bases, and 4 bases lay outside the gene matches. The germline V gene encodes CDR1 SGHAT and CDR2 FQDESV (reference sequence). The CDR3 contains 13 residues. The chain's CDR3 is CASSLPGGATQYF. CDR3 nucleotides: TGTGCCAGCAGCTTGCCAGGGGGCGCGACCCAGTACTTC.

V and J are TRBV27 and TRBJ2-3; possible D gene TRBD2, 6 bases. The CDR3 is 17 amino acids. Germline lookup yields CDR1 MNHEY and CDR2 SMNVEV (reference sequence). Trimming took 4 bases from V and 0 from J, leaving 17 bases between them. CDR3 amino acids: CASSSFTGTASTDTQYF. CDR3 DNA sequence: TGTGCCAGCAGTTCTTTTACCGGGACTGCTAGCACAGATACGCAGTATTTT.

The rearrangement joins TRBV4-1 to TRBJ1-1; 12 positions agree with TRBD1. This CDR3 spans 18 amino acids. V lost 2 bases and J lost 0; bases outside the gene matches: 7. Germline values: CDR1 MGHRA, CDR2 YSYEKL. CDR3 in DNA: TGCGCCAGCAGCCAACTGGGGACAGGGGGCAAGATGAACACTGAAGCTTTCTTT. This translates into CASSQLGTGGKMNTEAFF.

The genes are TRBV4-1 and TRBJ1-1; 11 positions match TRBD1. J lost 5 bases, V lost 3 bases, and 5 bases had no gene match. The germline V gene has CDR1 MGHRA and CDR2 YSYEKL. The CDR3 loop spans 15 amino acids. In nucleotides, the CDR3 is TGCGCCAGCAGCCAGGGGACAGGGGGTTGGACTGAAGCTTTCTTT. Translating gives CASSQGTGGWTEAFF.

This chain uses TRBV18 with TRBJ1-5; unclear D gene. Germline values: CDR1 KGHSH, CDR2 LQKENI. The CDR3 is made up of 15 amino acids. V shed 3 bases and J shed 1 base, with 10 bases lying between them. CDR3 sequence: CASSPPGNSNQPQHF. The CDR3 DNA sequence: TGTGCCAGCTCACCGCCGGGTAACAGCAATCAGCCCCAGCATTTT.

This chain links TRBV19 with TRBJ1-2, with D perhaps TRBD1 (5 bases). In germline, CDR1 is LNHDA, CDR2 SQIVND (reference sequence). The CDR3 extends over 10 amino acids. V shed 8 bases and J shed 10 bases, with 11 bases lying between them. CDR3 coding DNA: TGTGCCAGTGGATGGACAACCTACACCTTC. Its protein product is CASGWTTYTF.

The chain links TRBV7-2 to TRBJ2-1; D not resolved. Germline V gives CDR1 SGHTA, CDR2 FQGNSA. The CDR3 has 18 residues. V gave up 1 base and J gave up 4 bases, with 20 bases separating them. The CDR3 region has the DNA TGTGCCAGCAGCTTAGGCGTCGAAGCAGGCCCCCTATACAATGAGCAGTTCTTC. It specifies CASSLGVEAGPLYNEQFF.

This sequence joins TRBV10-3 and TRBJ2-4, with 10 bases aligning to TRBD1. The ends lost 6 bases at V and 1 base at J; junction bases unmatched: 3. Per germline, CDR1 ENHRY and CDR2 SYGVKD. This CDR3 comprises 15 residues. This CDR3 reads CAISAGQGAKNIQYF. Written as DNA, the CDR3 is TGTGCCATCAGCGCGGGACAGGGGGCCAAAAACATTCAGTACTTC.

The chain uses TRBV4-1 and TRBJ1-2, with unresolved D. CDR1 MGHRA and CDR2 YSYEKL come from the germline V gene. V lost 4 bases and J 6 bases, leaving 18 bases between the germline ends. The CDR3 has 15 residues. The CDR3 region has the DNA TGCGCCAGCAGCCGCGCCGGGCAGCGGGATAATGGCTACACCTTC. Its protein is CASSRAGQRDNGYTF.

The CDR3 reads CASSFAGAGETQYF. The CDR3 bases are TGTGCCAGCAGTTTTGCGGGCGCCGGAGAGACCCAGTACTTC. The chain links TRBV27 to TRBJ2-5; a weak D match, TRBD2 (5 bases). The CDR3 is made up of 14 amino acids. Germline CDR1 and CDR2: MNHEY and SMNVEV (reference sequence). Trimming removed 3 bases at V and 4 bases at J, with 12 bases between.

CDR3 residues: CASSLVPGGTGEQYF. CDR3 in DNA: TGTGCCAGCAGCTTAGTGCCCGGCGGGACGGGGGAGCAGTACTTC. The V and J genes are TRBV7-6 and TRBJ2-7, with D possibly TRBD2 on 6 matching bases. CDR1 and CDR2 (germline): SGHVS, FNYEAQ. V lost 1 base to trimming and J lost 7 bases, with 17 bases between them. The CDR3 runs 15 residues.